Listed here is a single T cell receptor beta chain. The data belong to a study of blood T cell repertoires in COVID-19. Overall study context: Collection of acute and convalescent COVID-19 samples took place in the United States, Italy and Spain. In each case, the material was cDNA or gDNA derived from T cells, B-cell-depleted T cells, or PBMCs.

Per the original methods: Reference gene primer amplification gave estimated nucleated cell counts. Here immunoSEQ multiplex PCR was the method, and the copy in TCRdb shows in-frame clones only, minus some. V and J calls and clone size are as listed in that table; D and trimming were resolved from the DNA. The sample contains approximately 240,000 clones, 65% to 85% of which appear only once. Deletions cut 2 bases from V and 2 bases from J, with 3 bases between. Per germline, CDR1 GTSNPN and CDR2 SVGIG (reference sequence). CDR3 length equals 12 residues. The material sequenced was peripheral blood. The chain uses TRBV30 and TRBJ2-2, with D unclear. This clonotype was obtained from a human donor in a cohort sampled during active COVID-19. The CDR3 DNA reads as TGTGCCTGGAGTTTAAACACCGGGGAGCTGTTTTTT. Protein product: CAWSLNTGELFF. The complete variable domain, with remaining parts taken from reference TRBV30 and TRBJ2-2, reads SQTIHQWPATLVQPVGSPLSLECTVEGTSNPNLYWYRQAAGRGLQLLFYSVGIGQISSEVPQNLSASRPQDRQFILSSKKLLLSDSGFYLCAWSLNTGELFFGEGSRLTVL.